Listed below are T cell receptor beta chains from one sample, sequenced in a study of human T cells and chemical hapten exposure. From the RACE reads, TCRdb called clonotypes with MiXCR, one entry per CDR3 protein. The table lists roughly 380,000 distinct CDR3 sequences, 5.1% of them singletons, with just over 2.5% in the top ten. The source material was whole blood, sampled in connection with sensitization to the hapten diphenylcyclopropenone (DPC). The source is a woman aged 50 to 60 with alopecia areata. Some clones in this sample may be carry-over from other donors' samples. Each CDR3 is given with its conserved first and last residue. D genes are given only for firm matches. The size entry is marked missing in some rows and otherwise reads once, few, many or a size class.

d_gene	v_gene	abundance	j_gene	CDR3aa	CDR3nt
-	TRBV5-1	many	TRBJ2-7	CASSQGGTYEQYF	TGCGCCAGCAGCCAGGGCGGCACCTACGAGCAGTACTTC
TRBD1	TRBV10-3	many	TRBJ1-2	CAISEGDRAAYGYTF	TGTGCCATCAGTGAAGGGGACAGGGCCGCCTATGGCTACACCTTC
-	TRBV7-9	few	TRBJ2-7	CASSYAEESDF	TGTGCCAGCAGCTATGCGGAAGAGTCAGACTTC
TRBD2	TRBV20-1	-	TRBJ2-3	CSAAEIAGDTDTQYF	TGCAGTGCTGCCGAAATAGCGGGGGACACAGATACGCAGTATTTT
-	TRBV6-1	many	TRBJ1-5	CASSISRGQHF	TGTGCCAGCAGTATATCGAGGGGCCAGCATTTT
-	TRBV21-1	many	TRBJ2-7	CASSKIREAAGYYEQYF	TGTGCCAGCAGCAAAATTCGAGAAGCGGCCGGGTACTACGAGCAGTACTTC
TRBD1	TRBV19	many	TRBJ2-1	CASSIWTGVGNEQFF	TGTGCCAGTAGTATATGGACAGGGGTCGGAAATGAGCAGTTCTTC
TRBD1	TRBV12-3/TRBV12-4	few	TRBJ2-5	CASSHGQGRLETQYF	TGTGCCAGCAGTCATGGACAGGGGAGATTGGAGACCCAGTACTTC
-	TRBV11-2	many	TRBJ1-4	CASSSRRGFHINEKLFF	TGTGCCAGCAGCTCTCGCCGGGGGTTCCACATTAATGAAAAACTGTTTTTT
-	TRBV3-1	-	TRBJ2-6	CASSQDSPPGANVLTF	TGTGCCAGCAGCCAAGATTCCCCCCCTGGGGCCAACGTCCTGACTTTC
-	TRBV4-1	-	TRBJ1-2	CASSQVRDRLVNGYTF	TGCGCCAGCAGCCAAGTAAGGGACCGCTTAGTAAATGGCTACACCTTC
-	TRBV9	few	TRBJ2-2	CASSVVGDRFSGELFF	TGTGCCAGCAGCGTAGTTGGAGACAGATTTTCCGGGGAGCTGTTTTTT
-	TRBV28	many	TRBJ2-3	CAVGDRTLLQYF	TGTGCCGTAGGAGACAGGACGCTTCTGCAGTATTTT
TRBD1	TRBV24-1	many	TRBJ1-4	CATSDTGTGDEKLFF	TGTGCCACCAGTGACACCGGGACAGGGGATGAAAAACTGTTTTTT
-	TRBV5-1	-	TRBJ2-1	CASSLAVLAIGNEQFF	TGCGCCAGCAGCTTGGCCGTTCTAGCGATAGGAAATGAGCAGTTCTTC
-	TRBV27	-	TRBJ1-2	CASMSRALDYGYTF	TGTGCCAGCATGAGCAGGGCCCTTGACTATGGCTACACCTTC
TRBD1	TRBV11-2	few	TRBJ1-3	CASRGQGASGNTIYF	TGTGCCAGCAGAGGACAGGGGGCTTCTGGAAACACCATATATTTT
TRBD1	TRBV7-9	few	TRBJ1-2	CASSQKDRTANYGYTF	TGTGCCAGCAGCCAAAAGGACAGGACAGCTAACTATGGCTACACCTTC
TRBD2	TRBV7-6	few	TRBJ2-4	CASSSRTRGNIQYF	TGTGCCAGCAGCTCCCGGACTAGAGGCAACATTCAGTACTTC
TRBD2	TRBV6-2/TRBV6-3	few	TRBJ2-3	CASSRGAGGPSSTDTQYF	TGTGCCAGCAGCCGTGGAGCGGGAGGGCCGTCAAGCACAGATACGCAGTATTTT
-	TRBV12-3/TRBV12-4	-	TRBJ2-2	CASSLRVSTGELFF	TGTGCCAGCAGTTTAAGAGTATCCACCGGGGAGCTGTTTTTT
-	TRBV4-3	many	TRBJ2-1	CASSQDLIGTIYNEQFF	TGCGCCAGCAGCCAAGATTTGATAGGGACCATCTACAATGAGCAGTTCTTC